Listed below are T cell receptor beta chains from one sample, sequenced in a study of cytomegalovirus exposure and HLA in healthy donors. Repertoires were generated with immunoSEQ multiplex PCR, while TCRdb's copy carries only in-frame clones and drops some. The repertoire holds more than 95,000 clones, with roughly 80% as singletons. The sequenced material came from PBMCs. The receptors stem from a man aged 25-45 years in good health and CMV-seropositive. Both conserved end residues are part of each CDR3. D genes are given only for firm matches. Clone size is stated in some rows and not others, as once, few, many or a class when expanded.

size	V	J	D	CDR3	DNA
.	TRBV6-5	TRBJ2-1	TRBD2	CASGFGGMENEQFF	TGTGCCAGCGGTTTCGGGGGGATGGAGAATGAGCAGTTCTTC
.	TRBV2	TRBJ2-3	.	CASSLDTTDTQYF	TGTGCCAGCAGTCTGGACACCACAGATACGCAGTATTTT
.	TRBV5-1	TRBJ2-5	.	CASRSQETQYF	TGCGCCAGCAGATCGCAAGAGACCCAGTACTTC
.	TRBV14	TRBJ2-5	.	CASSQDAGLWFQETQYF	TGTGCCAGCAGCCAAGATGCCGGACTCTGGTTCCAAGAGACCCAGTACTTC
.	TRBV28	TRBJ1-4	TRBD1	CASSPGGTNEKLFF	TGTGCCAGCAGCCCAGGGGGGACTAATGAAAAACTGTTTTTT
.	TRBV5-1	TRBJ1-2	.	CASSLTVGNYGYTF	TGCGCCAGCAGCTTGACAGTAGGAAACTATGGCTACACCTTC
.	TRBV30	TRBJ2-7	.	CASLALSSYEQYF	TGTGCTTCGTTAGCGCTGAGCTCCTACGAGCAGTACTTC
.	TRBV27	TRBJ1-4	TRBD1	CASSPISGGGEKLFF	TGTGCCAGCAGTCCAATCTCAGGGGGCGGTGAAAAACTGTTTTTT
.	TRBV7-2	TRBJ2-1	.	CASTPEGVSNEQFF	TGTGCCAGCACCCCCGAGGGAGTGTCTAATGAGCAGTTCTTC
.	TRBV6-6	TRBJ2-2	.	CASSKGGVGTGELFF	TGTGCCAGCAGTAAGGGGGGGGTAGGCACCGGGGAGCTGTTTTTT
.	TRBV25-1	TRBJ2-5	.	CASSDLLAEETQYF	TGTGCCAGCAGTGATTTATTGGCAGAAGAGACCCAGTACTTC
once	TRBV27	TRBJ2-7	TRBD1	CASGNRGRFREQYF	TGTGCCAGCGGAAACAGGGGGCGTTTTCGGGAGCAGTACTTC
.	TRBV27	TRBJ2-3	TRBD2	CASSFRWTSGIPDTQYF	TGTGCCAGCAGTTTTCGATGGACTAGCGGGATTCCGGATACGCAGTATTTT
few	TRBV29-1	TRBJ2-7	.	CSARTLRGRRYEQYF	TGCAGCGCGCGAACGTTAAGGGGAAGACGCTACGAGCAGTACTTC
.	TRBV4-2	TRBJ2-3	TRBD2	CASSQKTSDTDTQYF	TGTGCCAGCAGCCAAAAGACTAGCGACACAGATACGCAGTATTTT
.	TRBV6-5	TRBJ2-1	TRBD1	CASSPGGQGRYEQFF	TGTGCCAGCAGCCCCGGGGGACAGGGGCGCTATGAGCAGTTCTTC
.	TRBV5-1	TRBJ2-5	.	CASRGGRYQETQYF	TGCGCCAGCAGGGGAGGACGGTACCAAGAGACCCAGTACTTC
.	TRBV7-6	TRBJ2-5	TRBD2	CASSFYLAGVGETQYF	TGTGCCAGCAGCTTTTATCTAGCGGGTGTAGGGGAGACCCAGTACTTC
.	TRBV10-3	TRBJ2-7	.	CAISEMDYESHEQYF	TGTGCCATCAGTGAGATGGACTATGAATCCCACGAGCAGTACTTC
.	TRBV15	TRBJ1-3	TRBD1	CATSRAQGAGNTIYF	TGTGCCACCAGCAGAGCACAGGGGGCTGGAAACACCATATATTTT
.	TRBV19	TRBJ2-1	TRBD2	CASSISGSPGNEQFF	TGTGCCAGTAGTATAAGCGGGAGTCCGGGCAATGAGCAGTTCTTC
.	TRBV2	TRBJ2-1	TRBD2	CASREGTSGRVDQFF	TGTGCCAGCAGAGAAGGTACTAGCGGGAGGGTGGACCAGTTCTTC
.	TRBV28	TRBJ1-2	.	CASSPGINYGYTF	TGTGCCAGCAGTCCAGGAATTAACTATGGCTACACCTTC
.	TRBV5-5	TRBJ2-5	TRBD2	CASRITLAGSVETQYF	TGTGCCAGCAGGATAACCCTAGCGGGGTCAGTAGAGACCCAGTACTTC
.	TRBV7-6	TRBJ2-7	.	CASSLGLGDYEQYF	TGTGCCAGCAGCTTAGGCCTAGGGGACTACGAGCAGTACTTC
.	TRBV7-6	TRBJ2-7	.	CASSLEEGQSYEQYF	TGTGCCAGCAGCTTAGAGGAGGGACAGTCCTACGAGCAGTACTTC
.	TRBV28	TRBJ1-5	.	CASSGAGFTYSNQPQHF	TGTGCCAGCAGTGGGGCGGGGTTTACGTATAGCAATCAGCCCCAGCATTTT
.	TRBV27	TRBJ1-5	TRBD1	CASSLSPGQGVLQPQHF	TGTGCCAGCAGTTTATCACCCGGGCAGGGGGTTTTGCAGCCCCAGCATTTT
once	TRBV13	TRBJ1-4	.	CASTFRQDDEKLFF	TGTGCCAGCACCTTTCGACAGGACGATGAAAAACTGTTTTTT
.	TRBV25-1	TRBJ1-3	.	CASSQASGNTIYF	TGTGCCAGCAGTCAGGCGTCTGGAAACACCATATATTTT
.	TRBV11-3	TRBJ2-1	.	CASSDGSGNEQFF	TGTGCCAGCAGCGACGGAAGCGGGAATGAGCAGTTCTTC
.	TRBV28	TRBJ1-5	TRBD1	CASRQGSGQPQHF	TGTGCCAGTAGACAGGGTTCCGGTCAGCCCCAGCATTTT
.	TRBV11-2	TRBJ1-4	.	CASSSDRYEKLFF	TGTGCCAGCAGCTCTGACAGATATGAAAAACTGTTTTTT
.	TRBV5-6	TRBJ1-5	.	CASSPGGAYSNQPQHF	TGTGCCAGCAGCCCGGGAGGGGCCTATAGCAATCAGCCCCAGCATTTT
.	TRBV28	TRBJ2-7	TRBD2	CASSFAMTSGTYEQYF	TGTGCCAGCAGTTTCGCCATGACTAGCGGTACCTACGAGCAGTACTTC
.	TRBV7-8	TRBJ2-7	TRBD2	CASSSGRLAGAYEQYF	TGTGCCAGCAGCTCTGGCCGACTAGCGGGAGCCTACGAGCAGTACTTC
.	TRBV5-1	TRBJ2-5	TRBD1	CASRRPYRGLKETQYF	TGCGCCAGCAGGCGACCCTACAGGGGCCTGAAGGAGACCCAGTACTTC
.	TRBV30	TRBJ2-1	.	CAWSHGTRTFNEQFF	TGTGCCTGGAGTCACGGGACAAGGACTTTCAATGAGCAGTTCTTC
.	TRBV5-1	TRBJ2-3	TRBD2	CASSWTSGGRTDTQYF	TGCGCCAGCAGTTGGACTAGCGGGGGACGCACAGATACGCAGTATTTT
.	TRBV7-9	TRBJ2-7	TRBD2	CASRPGAGGSYEQYF	TGTGCCAGCAGGCCTGGAGCGGGAGGGTCTTACGAGCAGTACTTC
.	TRBV2	TRBJ1-1	TRBD1	CASSEMGQGNTEAFF	TGTGCCAGCAGTGAGATGGGACAGGGGAACACTGAAGCTTTCTTT
.	TRBV5-1	TRBJ1-4	TRBD1	CASSPDRGPGEKLFF	TGCGCCAGCAGCCCGGACAGGGGGCCGGGTGAAAAACTGTTTTTT
.	TRBV13	TRBJ2-1	.	CASSLGPGRRSEQFF	TGTGCCAGCAGCTTAGGCCCCGGCCGGCGGAGTGAGCAGTTCTTC
.	TRBV11-2	TRBJ2-1	TRBD2	CASSLTVGRAYNEQFF	TGTGCCAGCAGCTTAACAGTAGGGAGGGCCTACAATGAGCAGTTCTTC
.	TRBV2	TRBJ2-1	TRBD2	CASSELREIGNEQFF	TGTGCCAGCAGTGAGTTGCGGGAGATTGGAAATGAGCAGTTCTTC
.	TRBV6-1	TRBJ1-5	.	CASERTVYSNQPQHF	TGTGCCAGCGAACGGACAGTGTATAGCAATCAGCCCCAGCATTTT
.	TRBV4-2	TRBJ1-2	TRBD1	CASSHMGQDRDYGYTF	TGTGCCAGCAGCCATATGGGACAGGATCGGGACTATGGCTACACCTTC
few	TRBV7-2	TRBJ2-3	.	CASSFYLETDTQYF	TGTGCCAGCAGCTTTTACTTGGAGACAGATACGCAGTATTTT